Listed below are T cell receptor beta chains from one sample, sequenced in a study of breast tumors, draining lymph nodes, adjacent tissues. TCRdb re-derived calls from the multiplex PCR reads in MiXCR, one entry per CDR3 protein. The profile shows 45,000 or so distinct CDR3 sequences, 23% of them singletons. Sequencing was performed on breast tumor tissue. Every receptor here comes from a female donor with breast cancer. Some clones in this sample may be carry-over from other donors' samples. The CDR3 runs from the conserved cysteine through the conserved F or W. A D gene is named only where the DNA matches it firmly. Clone size is stated in some rows and not others, as once, few, many or a class when expanded.

>TRBJ2-3|-|TRBV28|-
CASISGERTQYF
TGTGCCAGCATCTCCGGCGAGCGTACGCAGTATTTT
>TRBJ2-1|TRBD2|TRBV5-1|many
CTSSRGTSGSFFSEQFF
TGCACCAGCAGCCGGGGGACTAGCGGGAGTTTCTTTAGTGAGCAGTTCTTC
>TRBJ2-1|-|TRBV15|many
CATSRPGTSGEQFF
TGTGCCACCAGCAGACCCGGGACTTCAGGTGAGCAGTTCTTC
>TRBJ1-1|TRBD1|TRBV6-1|-
CASLMTGSAFF
TGTGCCAGCCTAATGACAGGGTCTGCTTTCTTT
>TRBJ1-5|TRBD1|TRBV20-1|many
CSAPRTGGNQPQHF
TGCAGTGCCCCCCGGACAGGGGGCAATCAGCCCCAGCATTTT
>TRBJ1-3|-|TRBV28|many
CASSKGFSGNTIYF
TGTGCCAGCAGCAAAGGGTTCTCTGGAAACACCATATATTTT
>TRBJ2-1|-|TRBV4-1|many
CASSKDGTAYNEQFF
TGCGCCAGCAGCAAAGACGGGACGGCGTACAATGAGCAGTTCTTC
>TRBJ2-3|-|TRBV6-1|few
CASTKLTGTSTDTQYF
TGTGCCAGCACTAAACTGACAGGTACCAGCACAGATACGCAGTATTTT
>TRBJ2-1|TRBD2|TRBV15|-
CATSPTSGRFNEQFF
TGTGCCACCAGCCCGACTAGCGGGAGATTCAATGAGCAGTTCTTC
>TRBJ2-7|-|TRBV18|many
CASSPVGNEQYF
TGTGCCAGCTCACCAGTAGGGAACGAGCAGTACTTC
>TRBJ1-4|TRBD1|TRBV6-5|-
CASSQTGMGEKLFF
TGTGCCAGCAGCCAGACAGGGATGGGTGAAAAACTGTTTTTT
>TRBJ2-1|TRBD2|TRBV20-1|many
CSPLAGGGNEQFF
TGCAGTCCTCTAGCGGGAGGGGGGAATGAGCAGTTCTTC
>TRBJ1-2|-|TRBV10-3|medium-sized
CAISTTRGINYGYTF
TGTGCCATCAGCACGACGAGGGGCATTAACTATGGCTACACCTTC
>TRBJ2-2|-|TRBV7-2|many
CASRVSTVPGELFF
TGTGCCAGCAGAGTGTCAACGGTCCCCGGGGAGCTGTTTTTT
>TRBJ2-5|TRBD1|TRBV6-1|-
CASSEADGTGEETQYF
TGTGCCAGCAGTGAAGCGGACGGGACAGGGGAAGAGACCCAGTACTTC
>TRBJ1-2|TRBD1|TRBV2|many
CASRPGQGAFYGYTF
TGTGCCAGCAGGCCGGGACAGGGGGCGTTCTATGGCTACACCTTC
>TRBJ2-1|TRBD1|TRBV6-1|-
CASNPGTGVANEQFF
TGTGCCAGCAACCCCGGGACAGGGGTAGCAAATGAGCAGTTCTTC
>TRBJ2-7|TRBD1|TRBV11-3|many
CASSHGQGYEQYF
TGTGCCAGCAGTCACGGACAGGGCTACGAGCAGTACTTC
>TRBJ1-1|-|TRBV20-1|-
CSALPRRTEAFF
TGCAGTGCCCTCCCCAGGCGCACTGAAGCTTTCTTT
>TRBJ2-5|TRBD2|TRBV27|many
CASSLRPGLAGETQYF
TGTGCCAGCAGTTTAAGGCCGGGACTAGCAGGGGAGACCCAGTACTTC
>TRBJ2-7|-|TRBV18|many
CASSPPAQAYEQYF
TGTGCCAGCTCACCACCGGCACAGGCCTACGAGCAGTACTTC
>TRBJ1-4|-|TRBV7-6|many
CASSLRVDEKLFF
TGTGCCAGCAGCTTGAGGGTAGATGAAAAACTGTTTTTT
>TRBJ2-6|-|TRBV12-3/TRBV12-4|-
CASSFSTNLAGANVLTF
TGTGCCAGCAGTTTTTCCACAAATCTAGCCGGGGCCAACGTCCTGACTTTC
>TRBJ1-5|-|TRBV3-1|-
CASSYGTTGSNQPQHF
TGTGCCAGCAGCTACGGGACAACAGGGAGCAATCAGCCCCAGCATTTT
>TRBJ1-4|-|TRBV19|many
CASSMGVATNEKLFF
TGTGCCAGTAGTATGGGAGTTGCAACTAATGAAAAACTGTTTTTT
>TRBJ2-1|-|TRBV5-6|many
CASSDRQGGEQFF
TGTGCCAGCAGCGATAGGCAGGGAGGTGAGCAGTTCTTC
>TRBJ1-2|-|TRBV29-1|many
CSVEDALGGNYGYTF
TGCAGCGTTGAAGATGCCCTAGGGGGGAACTATGGCTACACCTTC
>TRBJ1-6|TRBD1|TRBV7-2|many
CASRRDRGSSPLHF
TGTGCCAGCAGACGAGACAGGGGGTCCTCACCCCTCCACTTT
>TRBJ1-1|-|TRBV5-4|once
CASSVPGRNTEAFF
TGTGCCAGCAGCGTACCGGGGAGGAACACTGAAGCTTTCTTT
>TRBJ1-5|-|TRBV7-6|many
CASSPGFSNQPQHF
TGTGCCAGCAGCCCAGGGTTCAGCAATCAGCCCCAGCATTTT
>TRBJ1-2|-|TRBV6-5|many
CASHYGSNYGYTF
TGTGCCAGCCATTACGGGAGTAACTATGGCTACACCTTC
>TRBJ1-2|TRBD1|TRBV20-1|many
CSAKQGTYGYTF
TGCAGTGCTAAACAGGGGACCTATGGCTACACCTTC
>TRBJ2-7|TRBD2|TRBV19|many
CASSIASGSSYEQYF
TGTGCCAGTAGTATAGCTAGCGGGAGCTCCTACGAGCAGTACTTC
>TRBJ2-1|TRBD2|TRBV28|few
CASSSTSGSGNEQFF
TGTGCCAGCAGCTCGACTAGCGGGAGTGGTAATGAGCAGTTCTTC
>TRBJ2-2|TRBD2|TRBV7-6|many
CASSRGTSRNTGELFF
TGTGCCAGCAGCCGCGGGACTAGCAGGAACACCGGGGAGCTGTTTTTT
>TRBJ2-3|TRBD1|TRBV14|many
CASRETGGGDTQYF
TGTGCCAGCAGAGAGACAGGGGGAGGCGATACGCAGTATTTT
>TRBJ2-3|-|TRBV6-5|many
CASSYSKWDTQYF
TGTGCCAGCAGTTACTCGAAGTGGGATACGCAGTATTTT